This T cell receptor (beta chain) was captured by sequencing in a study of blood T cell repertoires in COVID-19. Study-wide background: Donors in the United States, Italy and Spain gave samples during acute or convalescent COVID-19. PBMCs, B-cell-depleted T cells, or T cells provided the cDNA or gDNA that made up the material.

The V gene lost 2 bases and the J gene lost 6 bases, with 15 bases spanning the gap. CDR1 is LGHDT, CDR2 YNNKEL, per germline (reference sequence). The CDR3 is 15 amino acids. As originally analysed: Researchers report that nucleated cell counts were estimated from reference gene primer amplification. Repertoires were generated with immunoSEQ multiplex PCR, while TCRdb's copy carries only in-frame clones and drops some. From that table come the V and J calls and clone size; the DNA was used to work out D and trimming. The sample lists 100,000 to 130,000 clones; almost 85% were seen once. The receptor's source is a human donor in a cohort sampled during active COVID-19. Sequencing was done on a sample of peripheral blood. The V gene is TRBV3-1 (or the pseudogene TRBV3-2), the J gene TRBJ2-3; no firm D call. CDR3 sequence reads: CASSQFAGSWDTQYF. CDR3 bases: TGTGCCAGCAGCCAATTCGCAGGTTCTTGGGATACGCAGTATTTT.